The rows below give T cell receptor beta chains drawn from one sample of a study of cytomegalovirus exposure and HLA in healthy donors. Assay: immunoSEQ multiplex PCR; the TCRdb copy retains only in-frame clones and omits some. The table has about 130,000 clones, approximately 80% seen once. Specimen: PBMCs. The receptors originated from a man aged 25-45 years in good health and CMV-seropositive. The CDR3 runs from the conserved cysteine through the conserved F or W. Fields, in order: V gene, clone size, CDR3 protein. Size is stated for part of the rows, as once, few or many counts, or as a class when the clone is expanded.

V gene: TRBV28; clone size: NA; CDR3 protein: CASGRLDREGQPQHF
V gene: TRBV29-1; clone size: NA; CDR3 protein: CSVRTGGADTQYF
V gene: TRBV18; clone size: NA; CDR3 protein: CASSPPASYEQYF
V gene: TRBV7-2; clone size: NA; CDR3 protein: CASSLYLIDEQYF
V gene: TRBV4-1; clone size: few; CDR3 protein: CASSPDSVNRYEQYF
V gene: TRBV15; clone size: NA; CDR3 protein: CATSRGVGLAGINEQFF
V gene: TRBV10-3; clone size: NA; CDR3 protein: CAISESRGRNVDEKLFF
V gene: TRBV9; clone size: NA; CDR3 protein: CASSVGVRSNTEAFF
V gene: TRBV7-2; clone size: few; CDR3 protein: CASSVGAASSYEQYF
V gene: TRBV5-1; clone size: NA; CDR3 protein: CASSPQREGGTGELFF
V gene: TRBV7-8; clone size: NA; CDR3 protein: CASSLGQGASTGELFF
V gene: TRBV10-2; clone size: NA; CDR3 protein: CASRGTGVGYEQYF
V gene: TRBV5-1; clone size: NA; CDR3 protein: CASSMLGQITNEKLFF
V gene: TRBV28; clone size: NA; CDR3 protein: CASRSPYRSYNEQFF
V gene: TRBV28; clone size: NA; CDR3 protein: CASSSGTSGRGGYEQYF
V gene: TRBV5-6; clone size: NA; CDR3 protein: CASSETGGAWSGANVLTF
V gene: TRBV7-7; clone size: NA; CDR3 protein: CASSLGHNTGELFF
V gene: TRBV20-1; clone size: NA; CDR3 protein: CSAWPGGGYTF
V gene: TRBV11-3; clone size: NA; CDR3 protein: CASSLETSGAANEQYF
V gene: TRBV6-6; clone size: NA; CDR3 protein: CASSSDSTYEQYF
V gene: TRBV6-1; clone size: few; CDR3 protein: CASRAGLAGPYEQYF
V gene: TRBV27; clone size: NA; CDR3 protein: CASSFLTGRETQYF
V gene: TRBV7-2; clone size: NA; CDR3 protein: CASSLVSGELFF
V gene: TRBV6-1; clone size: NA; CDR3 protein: CASSLPGEARYEQYF
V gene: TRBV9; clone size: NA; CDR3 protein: CASGRAVTGELFF
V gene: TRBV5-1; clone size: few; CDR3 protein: CASSLGASSGNEQFF
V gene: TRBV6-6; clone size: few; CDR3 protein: CASRGTAAYTGELFF
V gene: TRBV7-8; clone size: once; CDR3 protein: CASSPAPGRGGSLSNQPQHF
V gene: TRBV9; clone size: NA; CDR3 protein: CASSPREGSTDTQYF
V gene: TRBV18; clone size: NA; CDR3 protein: CASSTGGFDEQFF
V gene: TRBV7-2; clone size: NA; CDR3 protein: CASSLLAGGAGELFF
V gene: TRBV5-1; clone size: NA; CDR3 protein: CASSFQQGPTYEQYF
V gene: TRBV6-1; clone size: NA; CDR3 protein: CAGASGESTEAFF
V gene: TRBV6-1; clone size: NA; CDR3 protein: CASRTTGGYEQYF
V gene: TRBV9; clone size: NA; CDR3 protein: CASSVGGGSGWQETQYF
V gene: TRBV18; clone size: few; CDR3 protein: CASSPAGRSEAFF
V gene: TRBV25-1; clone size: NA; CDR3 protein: CASSDPSGGTDTQYF
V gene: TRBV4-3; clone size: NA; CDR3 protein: CASSPGGWEKLFF
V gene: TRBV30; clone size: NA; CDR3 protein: CAWSVLGGLRDTQYF
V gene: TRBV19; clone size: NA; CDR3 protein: CASSILDGPRNEQFF
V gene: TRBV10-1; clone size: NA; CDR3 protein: CASSNREGTYNEQFF
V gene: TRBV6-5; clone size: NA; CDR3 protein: CASSYGQPYEQYF
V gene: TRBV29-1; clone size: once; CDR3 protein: CSVEGGPNYGYTF